This T cell receptor beta chain was recorded in a study of type 1 regulatory T cells. Looking at the study overall: An in vitro protocol generated T-allo10, a Tr1-enriched, alloantigen-specific CD4 T cell product. Study results and caveats: Compared with non-Tr1 cells, Tr1 cells showed a narrower TCR repertoire.

Germline-derived CDR1 and CDR2 are SGHVS and FQNEAQ. This CDR3 contains 17 residues. TCRdb re-analysed the reads in MiXCR, keeping a single row per CDR3 protein. The sample lists roughly 46,000 distinct CDR3 sequences; 9.5% to 15% were seen once. Turning to this clonotype: Its specificity is unknown. A junction end diverges from the germline sequence, so it may reflect a read error.

The V and J genes are TRBV7-8 and TRBJ2-1; 13 nucleotides line up with TRBD2. This clonotype was obtained from a human donor in good health. Source material: cultured non-Tr1 T cells, either the whole culture or a sorted T cell fraction (not recorded which). The chain's CDR3 is CASSLTWTSGRFPGLVF. The CDR3 bases are TGTGCCAGCAGCTTAACATGGACTAGCGGGAGATTCCCGGGTTTGGTCTTC.